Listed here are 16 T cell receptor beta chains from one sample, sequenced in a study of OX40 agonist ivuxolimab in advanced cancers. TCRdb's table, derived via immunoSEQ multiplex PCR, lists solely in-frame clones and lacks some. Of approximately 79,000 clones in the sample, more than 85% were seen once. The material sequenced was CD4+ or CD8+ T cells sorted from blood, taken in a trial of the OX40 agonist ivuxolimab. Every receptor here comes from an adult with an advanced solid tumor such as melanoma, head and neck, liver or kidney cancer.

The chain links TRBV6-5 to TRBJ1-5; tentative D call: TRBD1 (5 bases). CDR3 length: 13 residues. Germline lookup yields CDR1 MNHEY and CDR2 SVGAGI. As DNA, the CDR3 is TGTGCACAAGGGGTGGCGACGGATCAGCCCCAGCATTTT. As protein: CAQGVATDQPQHF.

CDR3 sequence: CASSLGPPYGYTF. CDR3 DNA sequence: TGTGCCAGCAGTTTAGGTCCCCCCTATGGCTACACCTTC. The V call is TRBV27, the J call TRBJ1-2; no clear D. Looked up from germline, CDR1 is MNHEY and CDR2 is SMNVEV (reference sequence). The CDR3 is 13 amino acids. With 2 bases removed from V and 4 bases from J, the gap between germline ends came to 8 bases.

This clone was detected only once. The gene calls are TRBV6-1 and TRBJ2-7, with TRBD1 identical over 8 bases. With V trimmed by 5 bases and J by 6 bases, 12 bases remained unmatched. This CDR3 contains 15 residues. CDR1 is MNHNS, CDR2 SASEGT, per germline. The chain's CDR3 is CASSPDWTGYGEQYF. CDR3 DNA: TGTGCCAGCAGTCCCGATTGGACAGGGTATGGCGAGCAGTACTTC.

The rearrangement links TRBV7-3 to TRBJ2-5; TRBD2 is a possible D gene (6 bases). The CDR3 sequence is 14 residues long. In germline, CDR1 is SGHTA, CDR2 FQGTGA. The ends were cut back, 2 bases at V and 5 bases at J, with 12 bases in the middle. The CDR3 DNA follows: TGTGCCAGCAGCTTATACCCACGGGGGGAGACCCAGTACTTC. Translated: CASSLYPRGETQYF.

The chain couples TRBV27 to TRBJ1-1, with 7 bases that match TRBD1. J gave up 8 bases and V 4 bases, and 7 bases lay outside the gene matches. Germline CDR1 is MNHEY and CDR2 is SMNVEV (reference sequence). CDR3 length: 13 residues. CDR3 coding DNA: TGTGCCAGCAGTTCAATGCCGGGACAGGAAGCTTTCTTT. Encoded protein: CASSSMPGQEAFF.

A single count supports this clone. The CDR3, as DNA: TGCGCCAGCACCAGGGGGACAGGGGTCGCAGATACGCAGTATTTT. Its translation: CASTRGTGVADTQYF. The V and J genes are TRBV4-1 and TRBJ2-3, with 10 bases identical to TRBD1. Looked up from germline, CDR1 is MGHRA and CDR2 is YSYEKL. V lost 7 bases, J lost 4 bases, and 8 bases stayed unmatched. The length of the CDR3 is 15 residues.

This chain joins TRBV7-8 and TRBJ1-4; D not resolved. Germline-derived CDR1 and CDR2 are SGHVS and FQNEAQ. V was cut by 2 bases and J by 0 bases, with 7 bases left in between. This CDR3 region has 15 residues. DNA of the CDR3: TGTGCCAGCAGCTTAATGGGCGCAACTAATGAAAAACTGTTTTTT. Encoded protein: CASSLMGATNEKLFF.

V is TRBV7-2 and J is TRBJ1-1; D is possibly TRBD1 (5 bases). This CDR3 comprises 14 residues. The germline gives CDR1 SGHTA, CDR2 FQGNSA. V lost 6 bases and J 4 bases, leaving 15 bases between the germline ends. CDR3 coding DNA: TGTGCCAGCAGTTACTTACGGGGGTCCACTGAAGCTTTCTTT. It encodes CASSYLRGSTEAFF.

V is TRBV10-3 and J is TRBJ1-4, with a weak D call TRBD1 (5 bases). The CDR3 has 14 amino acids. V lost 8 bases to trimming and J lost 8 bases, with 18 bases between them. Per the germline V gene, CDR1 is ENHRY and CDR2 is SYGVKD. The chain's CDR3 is CAIRDSASGEKLFF. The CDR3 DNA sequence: TGTGCCATCCGGGACTCCGCGTCGGGCGAAAAACTGTTTTTT.

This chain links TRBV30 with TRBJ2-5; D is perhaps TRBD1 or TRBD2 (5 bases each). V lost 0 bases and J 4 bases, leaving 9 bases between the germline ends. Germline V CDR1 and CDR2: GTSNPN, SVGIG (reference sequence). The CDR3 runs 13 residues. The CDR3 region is CAWSVGVIETQYF. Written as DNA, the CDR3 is TGTGCCTGGAGTGTGGGGGTTATAGAGACCCAGTACTTC. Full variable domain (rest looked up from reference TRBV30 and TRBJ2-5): SQTIHQWPATLVQPVGSPLSLECTVEGTSNPNLYWYRQAAGRGLQLLFYSVGIGQISSEVPQNLSASRPQDRQFILSSKKLLLSDSGFYLCAWSVGVIETQYFGPGTRLLVL.

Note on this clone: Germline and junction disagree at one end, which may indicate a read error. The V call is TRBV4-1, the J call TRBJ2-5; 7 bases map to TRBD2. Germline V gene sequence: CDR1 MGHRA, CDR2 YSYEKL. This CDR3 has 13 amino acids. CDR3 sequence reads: CAGSRGGQETQYF. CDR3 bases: TGCGCCGGCAGCCGCGGGGGTCAAGAGACCCAGTACTTC.

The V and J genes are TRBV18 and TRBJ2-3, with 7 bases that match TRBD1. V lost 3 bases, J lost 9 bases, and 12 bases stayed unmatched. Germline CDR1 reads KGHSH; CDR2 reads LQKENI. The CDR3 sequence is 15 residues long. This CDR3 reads CASSPRNEQGKTQYF. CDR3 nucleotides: TGTGCCAGCTCACCGAGAAATGAACAGGGGAAAACGCAGTATTTT.

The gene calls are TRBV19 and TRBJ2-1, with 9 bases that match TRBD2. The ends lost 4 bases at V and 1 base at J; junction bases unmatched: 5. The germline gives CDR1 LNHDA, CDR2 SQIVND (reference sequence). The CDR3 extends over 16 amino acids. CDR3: CASSRGAGGSYNEQFF. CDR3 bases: TGTGCCAGTAGTAGGGGAGCGGGGGGATCCTACAATGAGCAGTTCTTC.

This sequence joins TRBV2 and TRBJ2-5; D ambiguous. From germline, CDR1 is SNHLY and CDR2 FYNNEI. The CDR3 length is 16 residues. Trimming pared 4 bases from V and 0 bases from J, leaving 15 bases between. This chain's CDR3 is CASSALLGWYQETQYF. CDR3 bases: TGTGCCAGCAGTGCCCTCTTAGGGTGGTACCAAGAGACCCAGTACTTC.

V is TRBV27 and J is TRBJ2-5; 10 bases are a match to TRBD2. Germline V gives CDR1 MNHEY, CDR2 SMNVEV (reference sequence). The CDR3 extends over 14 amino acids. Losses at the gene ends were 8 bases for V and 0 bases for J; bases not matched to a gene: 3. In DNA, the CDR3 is TGTGCCAGCCGCGGACTAGCGGACCAAGAGACCCAGTACTTC. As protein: CASRGLADQETQYF.

Written as DNA, the CDR3 is TGTGCCAGCAGCTTACAAGCGGGGGGAATGAACACCGGGGAGCTGTTTTTT. Amino acids: CASSLQAGGMNTGELFF. The J gene is TRBJ2-2, the V gene TRBV7-3; 9 bases fit TRBD2. In germline, CDR1 is SGHTA, CDR2 FQGTGA. CDR3 length: 17 residues. Trimming cost V 2 bases and J 1 base; bases outside gene matches: 5.